A selection of T cell receptor beta chains follows, all from one sample in a study of T cell responses to AZD1222 COVID-19 vaccine. Clones were sequenced by immunoSEQ multiplex PCR, and TCRdb holds only the in-frame ones, with some missing. The repertoire holds around 200,000 clones, with 80% to 90% as singletons. Source: peripheral blood, taken on day 0 of AZD1222 vaccination. Every receptor here comes from an adult in good health. CDR3s include the opening cysteine and the closing phenylalanine or tryptophan. The D gene is left open where the match is weak. The size of a clone is reported for some rows only, either as once, few or many, or as a class for expanded clones.

TRBJ2-3 TRBV5-4 . . CASSLEGARDTQYF TGTGCCAGCAGCTTAGAGGGAGCCCGAGATACGCAGTATTTT
TRBJ1-5 TRBV9 . . CASSVDQGAGQPQHF TGTGCCAGCAGCGTTGATCAGGGTGCGGGGCAGCCCCAGCATTTT
TRBJ2-7 TRBV5-5 . TRBD1 CASSLADRESYEQYF TGTGCCAGCAGCTTGGCGGACAGGGAATCCTACGAGCAGTACTTC
TRBJ2-2 TRBV5-1 . . CASSLGGNTGELFF TGCGCCAGCAGCTTGGGGGGTAACACCGGGGAGCTGTTTTTT
TRBJ1-2 TRBV28 . . CASSRREGTSGYTF TGTGCCAGCAGCCGCCGGGAGGGGACCTCTGGCTACACCTTC
TRBJ2-5 TRBV5-1 . . CASSSDPGEETQYF TGCGCCAGCAGCTCTGACCCTGGTGAGGAGACCCAGTACTTC
TRBJ2-7 TRBV7-2 . . CASSLRYEQYF TGTGCCAGCAGCCTTCGCTACGAGCAGTACTTC
TRBJ1-6 TRBV28 . . CAGRGSYNSPLHF TGTGCCGGACGGGGGTCGTATAATTCACCCCTCCACTTT
TRBJ2-1 TRBV6-2/TRBV6-3 . . CASSYLTSNEQFF TGTGCCAGCAGTTACCTGACTAGTAATGAGCAGTTCTTC
TRBJ2-5 TRBV2 . . CASRPDGKETQYF TGTGCCAGCAGACCGGACGGCAAAGAGACCCAGTACTTC
TRBJ1-6 TRBV2 . TRBD1 CASIWTGQGNSPLHF TGTGCCAGCATTTGGACAGGGCAGGGTAATTCACCCCTCCACTTT
TRBJ2-5 TRBV24-1 . TRBD1 CATSTGGKETQYF TGTGCCACCTCGACAGGGGGCAAAGAGACCCAGTACTTC
TRBJ1-2 TRBV2 . . CASTGTNYGYTF TGTGCCAGCACGGGGACAAACTATGGCTACACCTTC
TRBJ1-1 TRBV4-1 . . CASSQVSENTEAFF TGCGCCAGCAGCCAAGTTTCAGAAAACACTGAAGCTTTCTTT
TRBJ2-1 TRBV2 . . CASRETRRNEQFF TGTGCCAGCAGGGAGACTAGGCGAAATGAGCAGTTCTTC
TRBJ2-7 TRBV9 . . CASSVGRTAYEQYF TGTGCCAGCAGCGTAGGAAGGACGGCCTACGAGCAGTACTTC
TRBJ2-7 TRBV6-4 . . CASSDRAGLNSYEQYF TGTGCCAGCAGTGACCGAGCGGGCTTGAACTCCTACGAGCAGTACTTC
TRBJ2-5 TRBV6-6 once . CASSYSVRASRTQYF TGTGCCAGCAGTTACTCGGTTCGGGCCAGCCGGACCCAGTACTTC
TRBJ2-1 TRBV7-9 . TRBD2 CASSPGRLAGEGNNEQFF TGTGCCAGCAGCCCAGGCCGACTAGCGGGAGAGGGGAACAATGAGCAGTTCTTC
TRBJ2-1 TRBV2 . TRBD2 CASSEALQGLGEQFF TGTGCCAGCAGTGAAGCGCTTCAGGGACTAGGTGAGCAGTTCTTC
TRBJ1-3 TRBV7-8 . . CASSLGPSGNTIYF TGTGCCAGCAGCTTAGGTCCCTCTGGAAACACCATATATTTT
TRBJ2-5 TRBV9 . . CASSVVGRDPQETQYF TGTGCCAGCAGCGTAGTGGGGCGGGACCCACAAGAGACCCAGTACTTC
TRBJ1-4 TRBV10-2 . TRBD1 CASRQGGNEKLFF TGCGCCAGCAGACAGGGGGGGAATGAAAAACTGTTTTTT
TRBJ1-4 TRBV4-3 . TRBD1 CASSQAGQANEKLFF TGCGCCAGCAGCCAAGCGGGACAGGCTAATGAAAAACTGTTTTTT
TRBJ1-6 TRBV9 . . CASSSEPPVGNSPLHF TGTGCCAGCAGCTCAGAACCTCCTGTGGGGAATTCACCCCTCCACTTT
TRBJ1-1 TRBV9 . . CASSAYPMGDTEAFF TGTGCCAGCAGCGCCTACCCTATGGGCGACACTGAAGCTTTCTTT
TRBJ2-2 TRBV7-2 . . CASSLQTNTGELFF TGTGCCAGCAGCTTACAAACGAACACCGGGGAGCTGTTTTTT
TRBJ2-7 TRBV19 . TRBD2 CASRTSAGYEQYF TGTGCCAGTAGGACTAGCGCCGGCTACGAGCAGTACTTC
TRBJ2-7 TRBV19 . TRBD1 CASSPPRGQYEQYF TGTGCCAGTAGTCCGCCCAGGGGGCAATACGAGCAGTACTTC
TRBJ2-2 TRBV7-3 . TRBD2 CASSLNLAGVGELFF TGTGCCAGCAGCTTAAACCTAGCGGGAGTCGGGGAGCTGTTTTTT
TRBJ1-6 TRBV18 . . CASSPPGRARDSPLHF TGTGCCAGCTCACCACCGGGAAGGGCGAGAGATTCACCCCTCCACTTT
TRBJ2-5 TRBV7-7 . . CASSPVGTREETQYF TGTGCTAGCAGCCCGGTCGGGACGAGGGAAGAGACCCAGTACTTC
TRBJ1-1 TRBV6-5 . . CASRERGTEAFF TGTGCCAGCAGGGAGAGGGGCACTGAAGCTTTCTTT
TRBJ2-7 TRBV5-1 . TRBD2 CASSIGTSGTYEQYF TGCGCCAGCAGCATTGGGACTAGCGGAACCTACGAGCAGTACTTC
TRBJ2-7 TRBV30 . TRBD2 CAWRRSGLGSYEQYF TGTGCCTGGAGGAGGTCCGGACTAGGCTCCTACGAGCAGTACTTC
TRBJ2-3 TRBV29-1 . TRBD2 CSVDMGLARADTQYF TGCAGCGTTGATATGGGACTAGCACGCGCAGATACGCAGTATTTT
TRBJ1-1 TRBV14 few . CASSHLKGFDTEAFF TGTGCCAGCAGCCATTTAAAGGGGTTCGACACTGAAGCTTTCTTT
TRBJ1-2 TRBV28 . TRBD1 CASSRTGIKDGYTF TGTGCCAGCAGTCGGACAGGAATTAAGGATGGCTACACCTTC
TRBJ1-5 TRBV15 . TRBD1 CATTPGTGYQPQHF TGTGCCACCACCCCCGGGACAGGCTATCAGCCCCAGCATTTT
TRBJ2-3 TRBV5-1 . TRBD1 CASSLERGRSDTQYF TGCGCCAGCAGCTTGGAAAGGGGGCGATCAGATACGCAGTATTTT
TRBJ2-1 TRBV5-1 once TRBD2 CASTSSGSHNEQFF TGCGCCAGCACCTCAAGCGGGAGTCACAATGAGCAGTTCTTC
TRBJ1-2 TRBV27 once . CASSFGPVQGGGYTF TGTGCCAGCAGTTTTGGGCCAGTCCAAGGGGGAGGCTACACCTTC
TRBJ1-5 TRBV27 . . CASRATGTNQPQHF TGTGCCAGCAGGGCGACAGGAACCAATCAGCCCCAGCATTTT
TRBJ2-7 TRBV6-5 . . CASSYGWGLNYEQYF TGTGCCAGCAGTTACGGCTGGGGATTAAACTACGAGCAGTACTTC
TRBJ1-6 TRBV4-3 . . CASSQALRDNSPLHF TGCGCCAGCAGCCAAGCCCTCAGAGATAATTCACCCCTCCACTTT
TRBJ2-3 TRBV4-1 . . CASSYSRGERSDTQYF TGCGCCAGCAGCTACTCCCGGGGAGAAAGATCAGATACGCAGTATTTT
TRBJ2-4 TRBV20-1 . . CSASDPRLAKNIQYF TGCAGTGCGAGTGACCCGAGACTAGCCAAAAACATTCAGTACTTC
TRBJ2-1 TRBV24-1 . . CATSAAYTYNDEQFF TGTGCCACCAGTGCGGCCTACACCTACAACGATGAGCAGTTCTTC